The subject of this entry is one TCR beta chain. In its sample, this clonotype was seen many times. The specificity of this receptor is unknown. Qualities for individual bases were not recorded, and no much larger clone is one base off. The data were obtained in a study of blood T cells in healthy people across ages (dated by TCRdb to the mid-2010s). Some background on the complete study: In model experiments, roughly one uniquely barcoded TCR beta cDNA molecule per two T cells was captured by template switching. Using deep sequencing normalized with unique cDNA molecular identifiers, the study measured how TCR beta repertoire diversity changes with age. Four age groups were formed from the donors: young (average approximately 16 years), middle-aged (roughly 38), aged (roughly 56) and long-lived (roughly 88). To avoid experimental bias, donors of different ages were distributed randomly across sequencing lanes. For two donors (one aged 18 to 29 and one aged 80 or older), the study analyzed two additional independent replicas of 1 million unique cDNA reads from the same blood draw. Broad study findings and their caveats: Donor CMV infection status was unknown, potentially confounding age-related changes in expanded clonotypes. Estimates of total diversity from one million sequenced T cells were regarded as lower bounds and underestimates. As age increased, observed TCR beta diversity per million T cells dropped in a roughly linear way, and a significant reduction was already evident by age roughly 40. Conclusive comparison of naive and antigen-experienced compartments was prevented by the profiling of bulk unsorted PBMCs. There was a strong correlation between observed TCR beta diversity and the percentage of naive T cells measured by flow cytometry. Compared with the aged group, the long-lived group had more naive CD4+ T cells, fewer expanded clones and increased TCR diversity, a pattern suggesting age selection.

Receptor amplification or capture employed 5' RACE. Instrument used: Illumina HiSeq 2500. A second 7 to 11 cycle PCR used a sample-barcoded 5' primer and a J-beta primer mix. Each TCR beta cDNA molecule received a unique molecular identifier from a template-switch 5' adaptor carrying 12 random nucleotides. At least 3 million CDR3-containing paired-end reads were obtained from each sample. The Mint cDNA synthesis kit, primed by a TRBC-specific oligonucleotide, was used to synthesize first-strand cDNA from all RNA. All cDNA was treated with uracil-DNA glycosylase and then went through a first 18-cycle PCR with the universal primers M1SS and BC2_uni_R. Regarding the original processing steps: For normalization, 1 million high-quality reads were randomly selected from each sample, with every read carrying a distinct molecular identifier. Instead of being binned into consensus sequences, reads that shared molecular identifiers were thrown out. CDR3 identification, clonotype clustering and error correction used MiTCR with a Q25 quality threshold and the strictest error-elimination algorithm. A nonparametric unseen species model using Euler transformation provided a lower-bound estimate of total TCR beta diversity. Using fastp at Q25 and MiXCR, TCRdb reprocessed the public reads and kept productive beta chains. When rows share a CDR3 protein, they turn into one entry using the most common DNA and genes. The V and J calls shown here were made by TCRdb, not taken from the authors' results. Within this sample are around 650,000 distinct CDR3 sequences, with roughly 43% of them counted one time only. About 30% of the sample comes from the top ten.

From its cysteine to its phenylalanine, the CDR3 spans 14 amino acids. Of the read, only the CDR3 DNA is kept; its 42 bases are in frame from base 1. V lost 8 bases and J lost 2 bases; the stretch between them is 10 bases long. CDR1 and CDR2 were assigned from the germline V gene as MNHNS and SASEGT. The donors were about 40 Caucasian individuals from Russia, aged 6 to 90 years, who were systemically healthy. Each donor gave 9 to 10 milliliters of peripheral blood, collected into EDTA-treated Vacutainer tubes. Ficoll-Paque density-gradient centrifugation was used to isolate PBMCs, with at least 7 million obtained per sample. Total RNA was extracted from PBMCs with Trizol reagent, with at least 6 micrograms obtained per sample. The percentages of naive CD45RAhigh/CD27high T cells were determined by flow cytometry on a PBMC aliquot from every donor.

The TCR originated in an older man in good health. What was sequenced was blood. The rearranged segments are TRBV6-1 and TRBJ2-6; too little of a D gene remains to name it. Here the CDR3 is given as CASLAGPGANVLTF. The nucleotides are TGTGCCAGCCTTGCAGGCCCTGGGGCCAACGTCCTGACTTTC.